This TCR beta chain derives from a study of cytomegalovirus exposure and HLA in healthy donors. Study observations and caveats: Previously analyzed data showed that most TCR beta V segments were productive at a frequency of about 90% or about 30%. It was about 150 TCR beta chains that were listed as cytomegalovirus-associated. A later analysis found TCR association rates differed by HLA locus, highest for DRB1 and lowest for HLA-C. Within a later analysis, the majority of CMV-associated TCR beta chains appeared HLA-restricted.

About this clone itself: Its cognate antigen is unknown.

The CDR3 consists of 15 residues. Trimming cost V 3 bases and J 6 bases; bases outside gene matches: 6. From germline, CDR1 is KGHSH and CDR2 LQKENI. PCR primers comprised 60 Vbeta and 13 Jbeta primers. The method was immunoSEQ multiplex PCR; TCRdb's version includes in-frame clones alone and lacks a portion of them. The clone table shows some 64,000 clones, with the ten largest holding 1.5% to 2%. The receptor comes from a woman aged 30 to 39 in good health and CMV-seronegative. The chain is built from TRBV18 and TRBJ2-1, with 9 bases fitting TRBD1. Material for sequencing was PBMCs. CDR3 amino acids: CASSPGTGRSNEQFF. CDR3 nucleotide sequence: TGTGCCAGCTCACCGGGGACAGGGAGGTCCAATGAGCAGTTCTTC.